Below, 12 T cell receptor beta chains from the same sample are listed, as sequenced in a study of blood T cell repertoires in COVID-19. Here immunoSEQ multiplex PCR was the method, and the copy in TCRdb shows in-frame clones only, minus some. The profile shows almost 55,000 clones, less than 90% of them singletons. Sequenced sample: peripheral blood. Receptor source: a human donor in a cohort sampled during active COVID-19.

The chain carries TRBV7-2 and TRBJ2-2; D gene ambiguous. Trimming removed 0 bases from V and 1 base from J, with 9 bases in between. Germline CDR1 is SGHTA and CDR2 is FQGNSA. CDR3 length: 16 residues. CDR3 amino acids: CASSLARTGNTGELFF. The CDR3 DNA reads TGTGCCAGCAGCTTAGCGAGAACTGGGAACACCGGGGAGCTGTTTTTT.

This chain links TRBV6-5 with TRBJ2-5; 10 bases agree with TRBD1. The germline gives CDR1 MNHEY, CDR2 SVGAGI. The CDR3 has 15 residues. Trimming took 7 bases from V and 3 from J; bases not matched to a gene: 8. CDR3 region: CASTASGTGEETQYF. CDR3 sequence (DNA): TGTGCCAGCACCGCTTCCGGGACAGGGGAAGAGACCCAGTACTTC.

The chain carries TRBV3-1 (or the pseudogene TRBV3-2) and TRBJ2-1; a weak D match, TRBD2 (6 bases). Germline lookup yields CDR1 LGHDT and CDR2 YNNKEL (reference sequence). This CDR3 is built from 14 residues. The V and J ends lost 4 bases and 2 bases respectively, with 9 bases between them. CDR3 nucleotides: TGTGCCAGCAGCCCGGGACTCACCTACAATGAGCAGTTCTTC. It encodes CASSPGLTYNEQFF.

This rearrangement joins TRBV14 to TRBJ2-2; no reliable D call. The CDR3 totals 13 residues. Germline V lookup: CDR1 SGHDN, CDR2 FVKESK. Trimming left V 8 bases short and J 6 bases short, with 13 bases between. The CDR3 sequence is CASSYSNAGELFF. In DNA, the CDR3 is TGTGCCAGCTCTTACTCTAACGCCGGGGAGCTGTTTTTT.

This chain links TRBV5-1 with TRBJ1-5, with a weak D call TRBD1 (6 bases). The CDR3 loop spans 13 amino acids. Germline V gene data show CDR1 as SGHRS and CDR2 as YFSETQ. Deletions cut 5 bases from V and 7 bases from J, with 13 bases between. CDR3 coding DNA: TGCGCCAGCAGTGAGGCAGGGGTGCAGCCCCAGCATTTT. It specifies CASSEAGVQPQHF.

The gene calls are TRBV27 and TRBJ2-7; D perhaps matches TRBD1 (5 bases). The CDR3 loop spans 14 amino acids. Germline V CDR1 and CDR2: MNHEY, SMNVEV (reference sequence). V lost 5 bases to trimming and J lost 3 bases, with 14 bases between them. CDR3 sequence (DNA): TGTGCCAGCAGTCCGTGGGGCAGGGACTACGAGCAGTACTTC. Translation gives CASSPWGRDYEQYF.

This chain's CDR3 is CASSSSYEQFF. The CDR3 region has the DNA TGTGCCAGCAGTTCTAGCTATGAGCAGTTCTTC. The V gene is TRBV6-6, the J gene TRBJ2-1, with D tentatively TRBD2 (5 bases). V was trimmed by 4 bases and J by 8 bases, leaving 6 bases between them. From germline, CDR1 is MNHNY and CDR2 SVGAGI (reference sequence). The CDR3 runs 11 residues.

This chain uses TRBV20-1 with TRBJ1-6, with D uncertain. Germline loops: CDR1 DFQATT, CDR2 SNEGSKA (reference sequence). This CDR3 has 10 residues. The V end was cut by 5 bases, the J end by 11 bases, with 7 bases between. The CDR3 DNA is TGCAGTGCTTGGGCCGCACCCCTCCACTTT. Encoded protein: CSAWAAPLHF.

The chain recombines TRBV6-5 with TRBJ1-2; 7 bases agree with TRBD1. After removal of 5 bases from V and 2 bases from J, the junction contained 8 bases not matched to a gene. Germline V CDR1 and CDR2: MNHEY, SVGAGI. The CDR3 has 15 amino acids. In nucleotides, the CDR3 is TGTGCCAGCAGTAGACAGGGCTACAACAACTATGGCTACACCTTC. Its translation: CASSRQGYNNYGYTF.

The chain uses TRBV7-2 and TRBJ2-1, with 15 bases matching TRBD2. The junction had 8 bases not matched to a gene; V was cut back by 5 bases and J by 12 bases. The CDR3 sequence is 15 residues long. CDR1 SGHTA and CDR2 FQGNSA come from the germline V gene. The CDR3 loop reads CASSPGTSGGLRQFF. As DNA, the CDR3 is TGTGCCAGCAGCCCTGGGACTAGCGGGGGGTTGAGGCAGTTCTTC.

V and J are TRBV18 and TRBJ1-1, with 7 nucleotides matching TRBD1. V trimming: 5 bases; J trimming: 3 bases; junction bases outside the gene matches: 3. The CDR3 contains 13 residues. Looked up from germline, CDR1 is KGHSH and CDR2 is LQKENI. CDR3 loop: CASSAGQDTEAFF. DNA for the CDR3: TGTGCCAGCTCAGCAGGACAGGACACTGAAGCTTTCTTT.

The J gene is TRBJ2-2, the V gene TRBV5-1; 7 bases are shared with TRBD2. Germline assignment: CDR1 SGHRS and CDR2 YFSETQ. The CDR3 runs to 16 residues. V lost 4 bases to trimming and J lost 4 bases; unmatched junction nucleotides: 10. For the CDR3, the DNA is TGCGCCAGCAGCGAGGAGGGAGCGGGGTTCACCGGGGAGCTGTTTTTT. It is translated as CASSEEGAGFTGELFF.